This record covers a single T cell receptor beta chain. Its antigen remains undetermined. Base qualities are missing; no much larger clone stands one base away. These data originate in a study of blood T cell repertoires in COVID-19 (dated by TCRdb to 2020 to 2021). Background for the entire study: Samples covering the acute and convalescent phases of COVID-19 were provided by collaborators in the United States, Italy and Spain. The prospective study material was composed of cDNA or gDNA derived from T cells, B-cell-depleted T cells, or PBMCs. Deeply sampled blood TCRbeta repertoires from subjects exposed to, actively infected with, or recovered from COVID-19 were included in the dataset. The repertoires were released in a freely available public database intended as a resource for research on the immune response to SARS-CoV-2. Samples came from the ongoing ImmuneRACE study (first 160 participants) plus 1,254 subjects from 6 global collaborators. The sample metadata nearly always contained a de-identified subject ID, COVID-19 status, age in years and sex. HLA class I and class II types, where available, came from metadata supplied by the sample provider rather than from assay-based typing.

Participants in the prospective study were aged roughly 18 to 100 years, lived in under 30 United States geographic areas, and enrolled through a virtual design. In the prospective study, participants were assigned to cohorts based on the clinical history participants reported in a screening survey and a study questionnaire. ImmuneRACE Cohort 3 recovered participants were defined by two consecutive negative NP/OP PCR tests, healthcare professional clearance, or symptom resolution. Each participant in the prospective study had whole blood, serum and a nasopharyngeal or oropharyngeal swab collected by mobile phlebotomists. Additional blood draws and questionnaires over an approximately 2-month period could optionally be provided by prospective study participants. Blood samples from the prospective study were shipped frozen or at room temperature prior to DNA extraction. TCRbeta CDR3 regions were amplified from genomic DNA by means of the immunoSEQ Assay, a bias-controlled multiplex PCR. As for how the authors treated the data: The number of nucleated cells in each sample was estimated from the amplification of reference gene primers within the assay. To quantify the absolute abundance of each unique TCRbeta CDR3 rearrangement, sequence reads were collapsed and filtered. For each sample, productive Simpson clonality was calculated as the square root of Simpson's diversity index across productive rearrangements. TCRdb mirrors the immuneACCESS table, restricted to in-frame sequences. Some clones are absent from its copies; in checked studies, under half trace to an unresolved V gene, and the reason for the others is unknown. V and J calls and clone size follow that table, whereas D and trimming were derived from the DNA. The sample yields approximately 230,000 clones; more than 85% were counted once. Over 4% of the sample is in the top ten clones.

Trimming at the junction amounts to 1 base on V and 5 bases on J, and the germline ends lie 8 bases apart. Taken from the germline V gene (reference sequence), the CDR1 and CDR2 loops are SGHAT and FQDESV. The CDR3 measures 13 amino acids from cysteine to phenylalanine. The read is trimmed to its CDR3 DNA, 39 bases read in frame from base 1. Study-level results and caveats: Clinical and demographic metadata were provided uncurated, with the amount varying by source and participant.

The material sequenced was PBMCs or T cells enriched from blood (not recorded which). The source of this sequence is a woman in her twenties or thirties who had recovered from COVID-19. The sequence is built from TRBV11-1 and TRBJ1-1; the D gene cannot be named for sure. The DNA sequence follows: TGTGCCAGCAGCTTAGAGAGGGAGACTGAAGCTTTCTTT. It encodes CASSLERETEAFF.